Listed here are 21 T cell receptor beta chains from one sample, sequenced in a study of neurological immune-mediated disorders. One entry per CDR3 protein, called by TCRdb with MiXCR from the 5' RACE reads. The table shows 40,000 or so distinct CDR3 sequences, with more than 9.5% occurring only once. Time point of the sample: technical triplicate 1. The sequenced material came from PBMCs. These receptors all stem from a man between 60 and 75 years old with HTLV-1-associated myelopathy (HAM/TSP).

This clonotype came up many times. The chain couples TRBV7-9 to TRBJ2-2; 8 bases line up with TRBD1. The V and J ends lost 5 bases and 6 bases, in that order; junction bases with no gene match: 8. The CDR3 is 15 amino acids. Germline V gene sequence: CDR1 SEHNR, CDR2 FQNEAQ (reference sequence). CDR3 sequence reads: CASSLLDRAAGELFF. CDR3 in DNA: TGTGCCAGCAGCCTATTGGACAGGGCCGCCGGGGAGCTGTTTTTT.

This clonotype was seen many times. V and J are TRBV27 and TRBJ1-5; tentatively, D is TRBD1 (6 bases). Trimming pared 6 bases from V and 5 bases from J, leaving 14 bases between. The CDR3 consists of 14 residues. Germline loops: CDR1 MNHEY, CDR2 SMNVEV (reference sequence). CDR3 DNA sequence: TGTGCCAGCAGGCGAACTCAGGGGCATCAGCCCCAGCATTTT. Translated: CASRRTQGHQPQHF.

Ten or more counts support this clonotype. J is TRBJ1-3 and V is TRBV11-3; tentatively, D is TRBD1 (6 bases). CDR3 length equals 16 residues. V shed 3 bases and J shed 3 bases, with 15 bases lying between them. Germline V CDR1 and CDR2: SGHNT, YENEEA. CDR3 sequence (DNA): TGTGCCAGCAGCTTGGTCACAGGGTCGATTGGAAACACCATATATTTT. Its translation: CASSLVTGSIGNTIYF. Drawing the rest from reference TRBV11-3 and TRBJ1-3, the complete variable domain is EAGVVQSPRYKIIEKKQPVAFWCNPISGHNTLYWYLQNLGQGPELLIRYENEEAVDDSQLPKDRFSAERLKGVDSTLKIQPAELGDSAVYLCASSLVTGSIGNTIYFGEGSWLTVV.

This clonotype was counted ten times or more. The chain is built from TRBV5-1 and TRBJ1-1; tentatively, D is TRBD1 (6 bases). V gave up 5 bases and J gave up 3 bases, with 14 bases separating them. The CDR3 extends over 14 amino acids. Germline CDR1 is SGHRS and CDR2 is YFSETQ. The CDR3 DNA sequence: TGCGCCAGCAGGAATGGGGGCGGGGACACTGAAGCTTTCTTT. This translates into CASRNGGGDTEAFF.

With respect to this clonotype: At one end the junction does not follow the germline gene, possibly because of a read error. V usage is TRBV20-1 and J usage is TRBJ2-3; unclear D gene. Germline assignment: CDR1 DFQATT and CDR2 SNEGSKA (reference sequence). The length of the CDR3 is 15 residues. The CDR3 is CSARFFEAPTDTHYF. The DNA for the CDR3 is TGCAGTGCCAGATTCTTCGAGGCCCCCACAGATACGCATTATTTT.

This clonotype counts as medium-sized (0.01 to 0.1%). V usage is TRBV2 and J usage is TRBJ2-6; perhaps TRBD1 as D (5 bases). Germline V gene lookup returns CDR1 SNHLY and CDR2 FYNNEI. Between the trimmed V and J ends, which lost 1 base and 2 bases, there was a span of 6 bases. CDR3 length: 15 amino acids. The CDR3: CASSEGRAGANVLTF. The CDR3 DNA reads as TGTGCCAGCAGTGAAGGCAGGGCTGGGGCCAACGTCCTGACTTTC. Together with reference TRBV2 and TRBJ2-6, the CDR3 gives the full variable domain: EPEVTQTPSHQVTQMGQEVILRCVPISNHLYFYWYRQILGQKVEFLVSFYNNEISEKSEIFDDQFSVERPDGSNFTLKIRSTKLEDSAMYFCASSEGRAGANVLTFGAGSRLTVL.

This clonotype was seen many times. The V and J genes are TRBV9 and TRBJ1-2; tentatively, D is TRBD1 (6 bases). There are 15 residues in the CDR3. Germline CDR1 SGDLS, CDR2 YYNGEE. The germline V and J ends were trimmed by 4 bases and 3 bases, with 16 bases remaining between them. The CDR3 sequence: CASSPHLTGDYGYTF. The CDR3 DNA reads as TGTGCCAGCAGCCCGCATTTGACAGGCGACTATGGCTACACCTTC. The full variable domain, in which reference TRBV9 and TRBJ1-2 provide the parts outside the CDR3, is DSGVTQTPKHLITATGQRVTLRCSPRSGDLSVYWYQQSLDQGLQFLIQYYNGEERAKGNILERFSAQQFPDLHSELNLSSLELGDSALYFCASSPHLTGDYGYTFGSGTRLTVV.

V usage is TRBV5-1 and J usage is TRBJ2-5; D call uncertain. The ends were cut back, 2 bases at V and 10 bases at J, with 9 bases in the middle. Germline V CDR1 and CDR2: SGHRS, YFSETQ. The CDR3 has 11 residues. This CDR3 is CASSFEKIQYF. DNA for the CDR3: TGCGCCAGCAGCTTTGAAAAGATCCAGTACTTC.

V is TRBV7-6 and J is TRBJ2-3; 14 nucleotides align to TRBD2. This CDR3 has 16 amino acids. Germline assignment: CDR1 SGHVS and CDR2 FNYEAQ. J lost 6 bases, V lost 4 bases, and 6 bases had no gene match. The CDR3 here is CASSSGLAGASDTQYF. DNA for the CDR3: TGTGCCAGCAGCTCGGGACTAGCGGGAGCATCGGATACGCAGTATTTT.

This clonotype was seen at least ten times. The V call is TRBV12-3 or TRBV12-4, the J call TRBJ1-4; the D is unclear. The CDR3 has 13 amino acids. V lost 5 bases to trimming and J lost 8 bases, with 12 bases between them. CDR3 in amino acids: CASSRPPAEKLFF. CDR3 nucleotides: TGTGCCAGCAGTCGGCCCCCGGCCGAAAAACTGTTTTTT.

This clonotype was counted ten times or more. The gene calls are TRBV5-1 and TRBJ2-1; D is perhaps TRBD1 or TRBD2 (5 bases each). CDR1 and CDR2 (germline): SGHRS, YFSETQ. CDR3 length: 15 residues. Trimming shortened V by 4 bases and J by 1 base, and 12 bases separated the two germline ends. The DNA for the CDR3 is TGCGCCAGCAGCCCCAGGGAGTGGTCCTACAATGAGCAGTTCTTC. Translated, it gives CASSPREWSYNEQFF.

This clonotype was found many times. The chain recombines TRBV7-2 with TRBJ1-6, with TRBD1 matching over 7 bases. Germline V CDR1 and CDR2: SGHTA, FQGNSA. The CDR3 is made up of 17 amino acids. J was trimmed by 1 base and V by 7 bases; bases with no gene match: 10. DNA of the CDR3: TGTGCCAGCAACACGCAGGGGGGCGCTTCCTATAATTCACCCCTCCACTTT. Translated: CASNTQGGASYNSPLHF.

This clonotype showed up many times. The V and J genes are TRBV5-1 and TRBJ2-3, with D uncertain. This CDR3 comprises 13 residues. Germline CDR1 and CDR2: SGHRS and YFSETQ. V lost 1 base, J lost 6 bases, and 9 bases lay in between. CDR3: CASSLFTLDTQYF. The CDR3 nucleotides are TGCGCCAGCAGCTTGTTCACCCTGGATACGCAGTATTTT.

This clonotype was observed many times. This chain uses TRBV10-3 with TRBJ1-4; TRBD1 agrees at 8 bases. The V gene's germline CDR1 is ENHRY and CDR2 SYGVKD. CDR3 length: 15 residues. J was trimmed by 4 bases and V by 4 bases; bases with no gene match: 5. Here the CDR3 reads CAISGSTGVNEKLFF. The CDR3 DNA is TGTGCCATCAGTGGATCGACAGGGGTTAATGAAAAACTGTTTTTT.

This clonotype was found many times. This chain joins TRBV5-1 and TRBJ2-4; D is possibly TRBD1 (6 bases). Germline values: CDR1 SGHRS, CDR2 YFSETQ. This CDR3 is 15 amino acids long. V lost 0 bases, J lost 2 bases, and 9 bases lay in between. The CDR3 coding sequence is TGCGCCAGCAGCTTGGACGGGGACACCAAAAACATTCAGTACTTC. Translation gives CASSLDGDTKNIQYF.

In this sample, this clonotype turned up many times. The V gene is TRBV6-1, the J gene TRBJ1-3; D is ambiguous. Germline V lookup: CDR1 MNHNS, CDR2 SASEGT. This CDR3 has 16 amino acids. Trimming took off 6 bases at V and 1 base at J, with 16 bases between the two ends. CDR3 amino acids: CASSLAGIVSGNTIYF. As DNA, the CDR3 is TGTGCCAGCAGCCTGGCCGGGATAGTTTCTGGAAACACCATATATTTT.

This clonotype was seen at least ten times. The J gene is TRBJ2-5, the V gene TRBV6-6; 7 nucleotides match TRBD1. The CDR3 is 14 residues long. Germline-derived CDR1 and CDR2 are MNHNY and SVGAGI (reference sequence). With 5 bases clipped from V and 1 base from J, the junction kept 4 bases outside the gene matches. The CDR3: CASSPWTGQETQYF. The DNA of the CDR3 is TGTGCCAGCAGTCCATGGACAGGCCAAGAGACCCAGTACTTC.

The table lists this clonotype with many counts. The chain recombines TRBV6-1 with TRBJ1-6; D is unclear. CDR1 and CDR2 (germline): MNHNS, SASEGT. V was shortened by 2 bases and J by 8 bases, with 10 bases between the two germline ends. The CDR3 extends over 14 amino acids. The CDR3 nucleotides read TGTGCCAGCAGTGAATTGGTCTTAGATTCACCCCTCCACTTT. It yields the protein CASSELVLDSPLHF.

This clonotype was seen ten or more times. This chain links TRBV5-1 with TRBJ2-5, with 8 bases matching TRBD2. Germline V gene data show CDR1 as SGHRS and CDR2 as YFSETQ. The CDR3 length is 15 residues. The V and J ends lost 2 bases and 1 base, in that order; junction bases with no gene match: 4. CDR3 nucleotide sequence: TGCGCCAGCAGCTTTAGCGGGGATCGCCAAGAGACCCAGTACTTC. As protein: CASSFSGDRQETQYF.

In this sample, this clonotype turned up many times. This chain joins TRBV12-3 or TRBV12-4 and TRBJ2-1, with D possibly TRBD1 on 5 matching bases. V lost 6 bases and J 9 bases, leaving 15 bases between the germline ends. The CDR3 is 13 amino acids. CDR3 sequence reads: CASSRDRGSEQFF. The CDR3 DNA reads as TGTGCCAGCAGCCGCGATAGGGGCTCTGAGCAGTTCTTC.

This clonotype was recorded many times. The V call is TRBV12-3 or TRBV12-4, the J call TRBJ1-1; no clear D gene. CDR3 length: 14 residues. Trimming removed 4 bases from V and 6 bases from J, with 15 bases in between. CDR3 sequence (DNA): TGTGCCAGCAGTTCCGCGGGAGGGTTCGCTGAAGCTTTCTTT. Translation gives CASSSAGGFAEAFF.